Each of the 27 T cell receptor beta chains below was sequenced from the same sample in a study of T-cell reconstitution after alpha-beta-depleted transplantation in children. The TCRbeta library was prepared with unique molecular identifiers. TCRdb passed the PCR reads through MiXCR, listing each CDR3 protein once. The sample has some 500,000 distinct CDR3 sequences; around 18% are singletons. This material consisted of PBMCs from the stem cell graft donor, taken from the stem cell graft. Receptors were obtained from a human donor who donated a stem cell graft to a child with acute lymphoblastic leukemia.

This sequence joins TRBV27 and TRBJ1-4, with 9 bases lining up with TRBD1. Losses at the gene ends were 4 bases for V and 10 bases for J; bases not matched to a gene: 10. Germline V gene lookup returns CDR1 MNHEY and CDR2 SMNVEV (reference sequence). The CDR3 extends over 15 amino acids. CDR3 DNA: TGTGCCAGCAGTTACTCCGGGACAGGGTATTTAAAACTGTTTTTT. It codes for CASSYSGTGYLKLFF. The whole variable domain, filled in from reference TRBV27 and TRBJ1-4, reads EAQVTQNPRYLITVTGKKLTVTCSQNMNHEYMSWYRQDPGLGLRQIYYSMNVEVTDKGDVPEGYKVSRKEKRNFPLILESPSPNQTSLYFCASSYSGTGYLKLFFGSGTQLSVL.

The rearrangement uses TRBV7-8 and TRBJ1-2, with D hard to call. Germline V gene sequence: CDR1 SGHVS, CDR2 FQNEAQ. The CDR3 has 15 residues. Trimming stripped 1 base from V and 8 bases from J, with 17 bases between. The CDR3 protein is CASSLDQSGSMGYTF. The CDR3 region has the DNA TGTGCCAGCAGCTTAGATCAGTCAGGATCAATGGGCTACACCTTC. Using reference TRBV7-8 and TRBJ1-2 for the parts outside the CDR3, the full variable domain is GAGVSQSPRYKVAKRGQDVALRCDPISGHVSLFWYQQALGQGPEFLTYFQNEAQLDKSGLPSDRFFAERPEGSVSTLKIQRTQQEDSAVYLCASSLDQSGSMGYTFGSGTRLTVV.

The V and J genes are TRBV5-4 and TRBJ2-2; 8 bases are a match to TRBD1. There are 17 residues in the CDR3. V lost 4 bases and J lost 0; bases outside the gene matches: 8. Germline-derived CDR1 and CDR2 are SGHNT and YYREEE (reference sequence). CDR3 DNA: TGTGCCAGCAGCCCCGGGACAGGAATCGCGAACACCGGGGAGCTGTTTTTT. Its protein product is CASSPGTGIANTGELFF.

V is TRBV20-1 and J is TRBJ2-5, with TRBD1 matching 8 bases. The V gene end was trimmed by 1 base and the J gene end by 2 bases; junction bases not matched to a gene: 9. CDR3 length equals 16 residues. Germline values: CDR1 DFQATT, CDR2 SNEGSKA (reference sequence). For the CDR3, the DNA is TGCAGTGCTAGAGGCCTCACAGGGGGGCAACAAGAGACCCAGTACTTC. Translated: CSARGLTGGQQETQYF.

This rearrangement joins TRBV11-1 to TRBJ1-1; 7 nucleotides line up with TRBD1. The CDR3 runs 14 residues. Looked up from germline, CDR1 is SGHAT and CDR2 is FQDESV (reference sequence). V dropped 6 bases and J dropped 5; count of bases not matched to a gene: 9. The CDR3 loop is CASSSTGTATEAFF. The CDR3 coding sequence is TGTGCCAGCAGTTCTACTGGGACAGCTACTGAAGCTTTCTTT.

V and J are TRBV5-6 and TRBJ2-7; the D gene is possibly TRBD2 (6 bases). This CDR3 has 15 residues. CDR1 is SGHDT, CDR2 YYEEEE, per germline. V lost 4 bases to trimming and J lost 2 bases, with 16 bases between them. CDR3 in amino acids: CASSVDSGLTYEQYF. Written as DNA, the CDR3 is TGTGCCAGCAGCGTTGATAGCGGACTTACCTACGAGCAGTACTTC.

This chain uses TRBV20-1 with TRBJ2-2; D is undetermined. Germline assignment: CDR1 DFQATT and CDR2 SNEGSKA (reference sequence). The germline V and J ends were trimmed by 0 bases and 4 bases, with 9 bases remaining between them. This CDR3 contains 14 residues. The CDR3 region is CSARESFITGELFF. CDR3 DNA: TGCAGTGCTAGAGAATCTTTTATCACCGGGGAGCTGTTTTTT.

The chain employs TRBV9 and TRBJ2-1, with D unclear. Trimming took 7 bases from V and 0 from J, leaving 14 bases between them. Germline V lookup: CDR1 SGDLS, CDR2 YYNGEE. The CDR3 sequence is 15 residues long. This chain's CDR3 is CASSYSVTSYNEQFF. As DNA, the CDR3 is TGTGCCAGCTCCTACAGCGTGACCTCCTACAATGAGCAGTTCTTC.

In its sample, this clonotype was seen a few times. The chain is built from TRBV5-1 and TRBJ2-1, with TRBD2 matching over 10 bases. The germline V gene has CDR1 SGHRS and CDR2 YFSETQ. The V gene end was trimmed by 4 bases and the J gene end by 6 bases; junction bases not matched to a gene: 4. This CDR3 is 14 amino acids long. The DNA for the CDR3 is TGCGCCAGCAGCGTCGGACTAGCGGTCAATGAGCAGTTCTTC. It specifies CASSVGLAVNEQFF. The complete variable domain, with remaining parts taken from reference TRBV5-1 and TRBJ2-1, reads KAGVTQTPRYLIKTRGQQVTLSCSPISGHRSVSWYQQTPGQGLQFLFEYFSETQRNKGNFPGRFSGRQFSNSRSEMNVSTLELGDSALYLCASSVGLAVNEQFFGPGTRLTVL.

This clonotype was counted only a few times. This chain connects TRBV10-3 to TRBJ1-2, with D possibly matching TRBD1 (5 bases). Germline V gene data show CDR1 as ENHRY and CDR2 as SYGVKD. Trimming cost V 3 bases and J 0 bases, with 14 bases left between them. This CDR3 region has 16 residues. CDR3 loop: CAISDRFRQPNYGYTF. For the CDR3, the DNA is TGTGCCATCAGTGACCGCTTTCGACAGCCTAACTATGGCTACACCTTC.

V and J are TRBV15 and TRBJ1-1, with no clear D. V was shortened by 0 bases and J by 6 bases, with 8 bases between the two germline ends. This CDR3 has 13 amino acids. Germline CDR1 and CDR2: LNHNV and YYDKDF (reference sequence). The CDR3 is CATSRDRRAEAFF. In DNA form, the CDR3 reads TGTGCCACCAGCAGAGACCGTAGGGCTGAAGCTTTCTTT.

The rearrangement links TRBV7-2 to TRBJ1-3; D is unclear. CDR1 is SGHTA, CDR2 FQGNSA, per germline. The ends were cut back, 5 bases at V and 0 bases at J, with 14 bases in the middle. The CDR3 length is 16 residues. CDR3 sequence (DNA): TGTGCCAGCAGCCCGGACTTCCTGAGCTCTGGAAACACCATATATTTT. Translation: CASSPDFLSSGNTIYF.

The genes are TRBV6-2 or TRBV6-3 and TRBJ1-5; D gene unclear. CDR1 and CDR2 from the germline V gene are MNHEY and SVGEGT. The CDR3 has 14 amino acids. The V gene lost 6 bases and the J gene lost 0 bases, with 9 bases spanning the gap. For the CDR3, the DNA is TGTGCCAGCAGGCGACTCGGTAGCAATCAGCCCCAGCATTTT. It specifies CASRRLGSNQPQHF.

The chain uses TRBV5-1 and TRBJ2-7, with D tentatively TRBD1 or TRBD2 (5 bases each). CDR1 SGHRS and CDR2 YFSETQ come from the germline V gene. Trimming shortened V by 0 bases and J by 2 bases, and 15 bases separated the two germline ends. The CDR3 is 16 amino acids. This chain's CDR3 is CASSLDFGTSAYEQYF. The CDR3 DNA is TGCGCCAGCAGCTTGGATTTCGGGACGTCAGCCTACGAGCAGTACTTC.

In DNA, the CDR3 is TGCAGTGCGCCCCCTCAGGCCCGAGGGGAACTGTTTTTT. It translates to CSAPPQARGELFF. The chain employs TRBV20-1 and TRBJ1-4; perhaps TRBD1 as D (5 bases). This CDR3 spans 13 amino acids. Trimming took 6 bases from V and 12 from J, leaving 20 bases between them. Germline V gene lookup returns CDR1 DFQATT and CDR2 SNEGSKA (reference sequence).

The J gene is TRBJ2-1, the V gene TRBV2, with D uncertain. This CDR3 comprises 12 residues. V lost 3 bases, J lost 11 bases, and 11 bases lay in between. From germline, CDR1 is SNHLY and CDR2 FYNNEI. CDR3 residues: CASSDLNGKQFF. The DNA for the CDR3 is TGTGCCAGCAGTGATTTGAACGGCAAGCAGTTCTTC.

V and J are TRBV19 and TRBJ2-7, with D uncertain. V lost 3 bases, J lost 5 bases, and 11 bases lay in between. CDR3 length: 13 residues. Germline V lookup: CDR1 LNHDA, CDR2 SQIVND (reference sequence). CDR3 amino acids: CASSILGYDEQYF. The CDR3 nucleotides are TGTGCCAGTAGTATTCTGGGTTACGACGAGCAGTACTTC. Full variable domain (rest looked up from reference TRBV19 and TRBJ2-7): DGGITQSPKYLFRKEGQNVTLSCEQNLNHDAMYWYRQDPGQGLRLIYYSQIVNDFQKGDIAEGYSVSREKKESFPLTVTSAQKNPTAFYLCASSILGYDEQYFGPGTRLTVT.

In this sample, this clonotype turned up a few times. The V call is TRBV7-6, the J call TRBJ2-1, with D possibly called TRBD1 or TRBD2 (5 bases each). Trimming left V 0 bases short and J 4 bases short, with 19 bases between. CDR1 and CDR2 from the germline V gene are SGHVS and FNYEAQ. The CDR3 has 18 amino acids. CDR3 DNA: TGTGCCAGCAGCTTAGCGTTCCAGCCGGGACCAGGATACAATGAGCAGTTCTTC. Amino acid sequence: CASSLAFQPGPGYNEQFF.

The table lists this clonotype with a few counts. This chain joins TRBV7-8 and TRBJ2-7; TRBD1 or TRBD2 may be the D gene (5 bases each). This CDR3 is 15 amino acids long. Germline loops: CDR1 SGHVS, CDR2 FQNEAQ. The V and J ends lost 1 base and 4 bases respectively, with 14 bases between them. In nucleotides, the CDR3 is TGTGCCAGCAGCTTAGAATCCGGGACCCATTACGAGCAGTACTTC. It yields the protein CASSLESGTHYEQYF.

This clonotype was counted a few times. CDR3 sequence reads: CASSLFWDTGELFF. CDR3 sequence (DNA): TGTGCCAGCAGTTTATTTTGGGACACCGGGGAGCTGTTTTTT. This chain links TRBV27 with TRBJ2-2; no clear D gene. Germline-derived CDR1 and CDR2 are MNHEY and SMNVEV (reference sequence). Trimming removed 1 base at V and 3 bases at J, with 6 bases between. The CDR3 length is 14 residues.

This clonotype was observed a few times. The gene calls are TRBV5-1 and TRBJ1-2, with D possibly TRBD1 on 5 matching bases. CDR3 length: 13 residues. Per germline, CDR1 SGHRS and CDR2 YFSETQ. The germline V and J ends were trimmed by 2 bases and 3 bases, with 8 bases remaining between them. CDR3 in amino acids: CASSFGGDYGYTF. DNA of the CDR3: TGCGCCAGCAGCTTCGGAGGGGACTATGGCTACACCTTC.

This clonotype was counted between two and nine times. The CDR3 bases are TGTGCCAGCAGTTTTGGGTTGTGGGAAGGCACCGGGGAGCTGTTTTTT. This gives the protein CASSFGLWEGTGELFF. The chain recombines TRBV12-3 or TRBV12-4 with TRBJ2-2; D remains ambiguous. V was trimmed by 3 bases and J by 4 bases, leaving 15 bases between them. There are 16 residues in the CDR3.

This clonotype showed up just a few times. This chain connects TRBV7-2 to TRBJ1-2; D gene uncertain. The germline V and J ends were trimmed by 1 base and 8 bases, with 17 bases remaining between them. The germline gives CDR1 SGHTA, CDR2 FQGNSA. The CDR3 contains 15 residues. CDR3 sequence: CASSLVRRGMDGYTF. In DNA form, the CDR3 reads TGTGCCAGCAGCTTAGTGAGGCGTGGGATGGACGGCTACACCTTC.

The CDR3 loop reads CASSQFPSHEQFF. The CDR3 DNA reads as TGTGCCAGCAGCCAGTTTCCCTCCCATGAGCAGTTCTTC. The chain employs TRBV3-1 and TRBJ2-1, with D hard to call. Germline loops: CDR1 LGHDT, CDR2 YNNKEL (reference sequence). V lost 3 bases and J lost 8, with 11 bases in between. This CDR3 spans 13 amino acids.

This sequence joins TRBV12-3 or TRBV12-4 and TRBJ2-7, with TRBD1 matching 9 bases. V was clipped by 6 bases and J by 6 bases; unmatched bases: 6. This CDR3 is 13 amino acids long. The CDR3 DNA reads TGTGCCAGCAGCACTGGACAGGGGTTCGAGCAGTACTTC. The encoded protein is CASSTGQGFEQYF.

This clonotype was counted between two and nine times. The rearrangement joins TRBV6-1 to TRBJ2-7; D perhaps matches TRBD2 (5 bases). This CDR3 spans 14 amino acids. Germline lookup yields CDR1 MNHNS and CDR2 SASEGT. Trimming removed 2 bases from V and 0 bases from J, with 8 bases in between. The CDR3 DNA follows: TGTGCCAGCAGTGAACGGGGAAGCTCCTACGAGCAGTACTTC. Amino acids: CASSERGSSYEQYF.

CDR3 sequence reads: CASSSERQGTYNEQFF. CDR3 sequence (DNA): TGCGCCAGCAGCTCAGAGAGACAGGGCACCTACAATGAGCAGTTCTTC. The chain employs TRBV5-1 and TRBJ2-1; 7 bases line up with TRBD1. The CDR3 spans 16 residues. Germline trimming cut 3 bases from V and 2 bases from J; bases unmatched to any gene: 8. Germline-derived CDR1 and CDR2 are SGHRS and YFSETQ.